Below are 22 T cell receptor beta chains sequenced from a single sample in a study of cytomegalovirus exposure and HLA in healthy donors. Assay: immunoSEQ multiplex PCR; the TCRdb copy retains only in-frame clones and omits some. The table includes around 350,000 clones, 75% to 90% detected once. The sequenced material came from PBMCs. These receptors were collected from a woman aged 18-30 years in good health and CMV-seronegative.

This chain links TRBV10-3 with TRBJ2-1, with TRBD2 identical over 7 bases. The CDR3 has 17 residues. Germline V CDR1 and CDR2: ENHRY, SYGVKD. Germline trimming cut 0 bases from V and 5 bases from J; bases unmatched to any gene: 10. DNA for the CDR3: TGTGCCATCAGTGAGTCTCGAGCAGGCGGGGGTAACAATGAGCAGTTCTTC. This encodes CAISESRAGGGNNEQFF.

The chain joins TRBV4-2 to TRBJ2-1; D might be TRBD2 (6 bases). The V and J ends lost 0 bases and 0 bases respectively, with 12 bases between them. Germline lookup yields CDR1 LGHNA and CDR2 YNFKEQ. The CDR3 is 17 amino acids. Written as DNA, the CDR3 is TGTGCCAGCAGCCAAGATCTTGCGGGGAGCTCCTACAATGAGCAGTTCTTC. Translation gives CASSQDLAGSSYNEQFF.

J is TRBJ2-7 and V is TRBV4-1; possible D gene TRBD1, 6 bases. The CDR3 has 16 amino acids. Per germline, CDR1 MGHRA and CDR2 YSYEKL. The ends were cut back, 0 bases at V and 2 bases at J, with 14 bases in the middle. The CDR3 protein is CASSQDLQGIPYEQYF. The CDR3 DNA reads as TGCGCCAGCAGCCAAGATCTACAGGGCATCCCCTACGAGCAGTACTTC.

The chain uses TRBV30 and TRBJ2-7; tentatively, D is TRBD2 (6 bases). Germline lookup yields CDR1 GTSNPN and CDR2 SVGIG (reference sequence). The CDR3 is made up of 12 amino acids. V lost 1 base and J 6 bases, leaving 10 bases between the germline ends. The CDR3 bases are TGTGCCTGGAGTGCCGGGGGACTCGAGCAGTACTTC. Residues: CAWSAGGLEQYF.

This rearrangement joins TRBV27 to TRBJ2-1; 10 bases fit TRBD1. CDR1 is MNHEY and CDR2 is SMNVEV in the germline V gene (reference sequence). V gave up 3 bases and J gave up 9 bases; unmatched junction bases: 5. This CDR3 contains 14 residues. The CDR3 nucleotides are TGTGCCAGCAGTTTGGGACAGGGGTTGGGTGAGCAGTTCTTC. This encodes CASSLGQGLGEQFF.

CDR3 region: CASSWAPGTENSGANVLTF. The CDR3 region has the DNA TGCGCCAGCAGCTGGGCCCCCGGGACAGAGAACTCTGGGGCCAACGTCCTGACTTTC. The V and J genes are TRBV5-1 and TRBJ2-6, with 7 nucleotides matching TRBD1. The CDR3 is made up of 19 amino acids. Germline V gives CDR1 SGHRS, CDR2 YFSETQ. V was pared by 3 bases and J by 0 bases, with 12 bases of the junction left unmatched. Supplemented by reference TRBV5-1 and TRBJ2-6, the full variable domain reads KAGVTQTPRYLIKTRGQQVTLSCSPISGHRSVSWYQQTPGQGLQFLFEYFSETQRNKGNFPGRFSGRQFSNSRSEMNVSTLELGDSALYLCASSWAPGTENSGANVLTFGAGSRLTVL.

This chain uses TRBV6-1 with TRBJ2-7; 7 bases align to TRBD2. The CDR3 loop spans 13 amino acids. V lost 6 bases and J lost 1; bases outside the gene matches: 3. Germline V lookup: CDR1 MNHNS, CDR2 SASEGT. The CDR3 DNA is TGTGCCAGCAGGACCGGGGGGTCCTACGAGCAGTACTTC. Translating it yields CASRTGGSYEQYF.

The V and J genes are TRBV27 and TRBJ2-7; the D gene is possibly TRBD2 (6 bases). The germline V and J ends were trimmed by 5 bases and 0 bases, with 11 bases remaining between them. The CDR3 sequence is 14 residues long. Germline values: CDR1 MNHEY, CDR2 SMNVEV (reference sequence). CDR3 region: CASSAGGSSYEQYF. CDR3 bases: TGTGCCAGCAGTGCTGGGGGGAGCTCCTACGAGCAGTACTTC.

V gene TRBV18 combines with J gene TRBJ2-7; TRBD1 matches at 7 bases. Germline CDR1 KGHSH, CDR2 LQKENI. The CDR3 extends over 14 amino acids. Trimming at V came to 3 bases and at J to 7 bases, leaving 9 bases not matched to a gene. The CDR3 DNA reads TGTGCCAGCTCACCCCTTCGACAGGGCGGAGAGCAGTACTTC. Translating it yields CASSPLRQGGEQYF.

The V and J genes are TRBV2 and TRBJ2-4, with 8 positions matching TRBD2. Germline lookup yields CDR1 SNHLY and CDR2 FYNNEI. V lost 6 bases, J lost 8 bases, and 3 bases stayed unmatched. CDR3 length: 12 amino acids. The CDR3 DNA sequence: TGTGCCAGCAGCCCGGGGGGGGACATTCAGTACTTC. The encoded protein is CASSPGGDIQYF.

This clone was counted between two and nine times. The chain employs TRBV15 and TRBJ1-5; 8 bases map to TRBD1. The CDR3 spans 17 residues. CDR1 is LNHNV and CDR2 is YYDKDF in the germline V gene (reference sequence). V dropped 4 bases and J dropped 5; count of bases not matched to a gene: 13. The CDR3 DNA reads as TGTGCCACCAGCATGCTACAGGGGGTGGAGGGATATCAGCCCCAGCATTTT. Its protein product is CATSMLQGVEGYQPQHF.

V is TRBV4-1 and J is TRBJ2-2; 9 nucleotides match TRBD1. The CDR3 extends over 16 amino acids. CDR1 and CDR2 (germline): MGHRA, YSYEKL. With V trimmed by 2 bases and J by 3 bases, 4 bases remained unmatched. CDR3 bases: TGCGCCAGCAGCCAATCTACAGGGGGCTACACCGGGGAGCTGTTTTTT. The encoded protein is CASSQSTGGYTGELFF.

The chain carries TRBV7-3 and TRBJ2-7; TRBD2 agrees at 7 bases. With 5 bases clipped from V and 3 bases from J, the junction kept 10 bases outside the gene matches. Per germline, CDR1 SGHTA and CDR2 FQGTGA. The CDR3 is made up of 15 amino acids. The CDR3 reads CASSLRSGLNYEQYF. The CDR3, as DNA: TGTGCCAGCAGCCTGAGATCGGGACTAAACTACGAGCAGTACTTC.

The chain employs TRBV2 and TRBJ2-3; 8 bases align to TRBD1. This CDR3 spans 18 amino acids. J lost 1 base, V lost 6 bases, and 15 bases had no gene match. From germline, CDR1 is SNHLY and CDR2 FYNNEI. CDR3 sequence reads: CASRGGQGLYRRTDTQYF. The CDR3 DNA reads as TGTGCCAGCAGGGGTGGACAGGGCCTCTATAGGCGCACAGATACGCAGTATTTT.

The gene calls are TRBV29-1 and TRBJ1-1; D is uncertain. Between the trimmed V and J ends, which lost 7 bases and 0 bases, there was a span of 12 bases. Germline V gives CDR1 SQVTM, CDR2 ANQGSEA. The CDR3 runs 13 residues. The CDR3, as DNA: TGCAGCGCCTCAAGCTTGGTGAACACTGAAGCTTTCTTT. Translating it yields CSASSLVNTEAFF.

The sample holds a few counts of this clone. The rearrangement uses TRBV23-1 and TRBJ1-1; D perhaps matches TRBD1 (6 bases). TRBV23-1 falls under the ORF class, with uncertain function. The V end was cut by 4 bases, the J end by 0 bases, with 30 bases between. The CDR3 loop spans 21 amino acids. CDR3 in DNA: TGCGCCAGCAGTCTGCCCCGGTTTACCCCGAGACAGGATGAAATGAACACTGAAGCTTTCTTT. Amino acid sequence: CASSLPRFTPRQDEMNTEAFF.

This clone was counted once. Here the CDR3 DNA reads TGTGCCAGCAGCGTAGAACCGGGAAGGTTATCCGAGCAGTACTTC. It translates to CASSVEPGRLSEQYF. This chain joins TRBV9 and TRBJ2-7; perhaps TRBD2 as D (5 bases). This CDR3 contains 15 residues. With 0 bases removed from V and 6 bases from J, the gap between germline ends came to 16 bases. From germline, CDR1 is SGDLS and CDR2 YYNGEE.

This chain uses TRBV4-1 with TRBJ2-1, with TRBD2 as a possible D gene (5 bases). CDR1 is MGHRA and CDR2 is YSYEKL in the germline V gene. The V gene lost 5 bases and the J gene lost 9 bases, with 14 bases spanning the gap. This CDR3 is 13 amino acids long. CDR3 protein: CASSWAGGGEQFF. The CDR3 coding sequence is TGCGCCAGCAGCTGGGCAGGAGGAGGTGAGCAGTTCTTC.

The J gene is TRBJ1-1, the V gene TRBV5-1; 7 positions agree with TRBD1. Germline loops: CDR1 SGHRS, CDR2 YFSETQ. The CDR3 runs to 14 residues. V lost 1 base to trimming and J lost 9 bases; unmatched junction nucleotides: 9. CDR3 DNA sequence: TGCGCCAGCAGCTTGAAGGGGGCGCGGGTCCAAGCTTTCTTT. Translation gives CASSLKGARVQAFF.

The chain is built from TRBV19 and TRBJ2-1, with 7 bases identical to TRBD1. CDR3 length: 15 amino acids. V lost 4 bases, J lost 6 bases, and 9 bases stayed unmatched. Germline lookup yields CDR1 LNHDA and CDR2 SQIVND (reference sequence). CDR3 protein: CASSRGGALSNEQFF. CDR3 sequence (DNA): TGTGCCAGTAGTAGAGGGGGCGCATTAAGCAATGAGCAGTTCTTC.

The rearrangement links TRBV5-1 to TRBJ2-7; possible D gene TRBD2, 5 bases. The CDR3 runs to 14 residues. Trimming took 4 bases from V and 0 from J, leaving 11 bases between them. The germline V gene encodes CDR1 SGHRS and CDR2 YFSETQ. The CDR3 spells CASSISGISYEQYF. The CDR3 DNA follows: TGCGCCAGCAGCATCTCGGGGATCTCCTACGAGCAGTACTTC.

In its sample, this clone was seen once. The chain links TRBV6-5 to TRBJ1-5, with D maybe TRBD1 (6 bases). Per germline, CDR1 MNHEY and CDR2 SVGAGI. Trimming removed 3 bases from V and 6 bases from J, with 12 bases in between. The CDR3 is 14 amino acids. CDR3 DNA: TGTGCCAGCAGTTATTCAGGGGTAGGTCAGCCCCAGCATTTT. This codes for CASSYSGVGQPQHF.